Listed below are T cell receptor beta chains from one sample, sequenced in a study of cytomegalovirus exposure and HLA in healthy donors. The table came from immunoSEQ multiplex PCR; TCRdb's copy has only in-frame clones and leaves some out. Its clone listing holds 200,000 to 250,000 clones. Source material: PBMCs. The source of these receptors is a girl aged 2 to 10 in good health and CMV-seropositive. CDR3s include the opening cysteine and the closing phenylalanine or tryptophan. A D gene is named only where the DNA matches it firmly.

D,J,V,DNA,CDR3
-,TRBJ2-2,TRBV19,TGTGCCAGTAGTATCCGACAAAACACCGGGGAGCTGTTTTTT,CASSIRQNTGELFF
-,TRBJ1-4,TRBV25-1,TGTGCCAGCAGTGAAAGGACAGCGTGGTCTGAGGAACTGTTTTTT,CASSERTAWSEELFF
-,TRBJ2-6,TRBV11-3,TGTGCCAGCAGCTTTTTGGGCGGGGCCAACGTCCTGACTTTC,CASSFLGGANVLTF
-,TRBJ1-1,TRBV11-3,TGTGCCAGCAGCTTAGGACAGAACACTGAAGCTTTCTTT,CASSLGQNTEAFF
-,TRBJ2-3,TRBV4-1,TGCGCCAGCAGCCAAGAGCACCTAAACACAGATACGCAGTATTTT,CASSQEHLNTDTQYF
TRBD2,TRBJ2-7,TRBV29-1,TGCAGCGTTGCGGGAGGGGGCTCCTACGAGCAGTACTTC,CSVAGGGSYEQYF
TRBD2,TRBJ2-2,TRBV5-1,TGCGCCAGCAGCCGGAGGGGGGATCTAGCGGGAGGGCCTCGGACCGGGGAGCTGTTTTTT,CASSRRGDLAGGPRTGELFF
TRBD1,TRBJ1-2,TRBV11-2,TGTGCCAGCAGCCCTACGACAGGGTTTAACTATGGCTACACCTTC,CASSPTTGFNYGYTF
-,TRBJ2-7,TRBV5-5,TGTGCCAGCAGCTTCTCTTCGCGGGGAGGCCTTCACAGCTCCTACGAGCAGTACTTC,CASSFSSRGGLHSSYEQYF
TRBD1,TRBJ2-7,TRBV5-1,TGCGCCAGCAGCCTAGGACAGGGAGGCGAGCAGTACTTC,CASSLGQGGEQYF
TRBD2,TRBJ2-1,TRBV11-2,TGTGCCAGCAGCTCCGGGACTAGCGGTTACAATGAGCAGTTCTTC,CASSSGTSGYNEQFF
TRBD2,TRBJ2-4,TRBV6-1,TGTGCCAGCAGTGTGCGGGAGGGTATCAACATTCAGTACTTC,CASSVREGINIQYF
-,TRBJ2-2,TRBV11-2,TGTGCCAGCAGCTCGGGGAACACCGGGGAGCTGTTTTTT,CASSSGNTGELFF
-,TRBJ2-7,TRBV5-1,TGCGCCAGCAGCTTTGGGGCAGCTAGGAGCGAGCAGTACTTC,CASSFGAARSEQYF
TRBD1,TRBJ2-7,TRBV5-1,TGCGCCAGCAGCCCAGGGGGTTACGAGCAGTACTTC,CASSPGGYEQYF
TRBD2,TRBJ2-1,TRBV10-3,TGTGCCACCGCTAGCGGGAGGAGCTCCTACAATGAGCAGTTCTTC,CATASGRSSYNEQFF
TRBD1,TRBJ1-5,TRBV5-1,TGCGCCAGCAGCCCGGGACAGATAGATCAGCCCCAGCATTTT,CASSPGQIDQPQHF
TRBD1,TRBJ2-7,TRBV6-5,TGTGCCAGCAGTGTCTACAGGGGCGCCTACGAGCAGTACTTC,CASSVYRGAYEQYF
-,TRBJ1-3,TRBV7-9,TGTGCCAGCAGGGCAAGCTCTGGAAACACCATATATTTT,CASRASSGNTIYF
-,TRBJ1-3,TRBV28,TGTGCCAGCAGTCTCCCCCTGGGGGGGACAGGAAACACCATATATTTT,CASSLPLGGTGNTIYF
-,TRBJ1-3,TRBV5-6,TGTGCCAGCAGCTTGGGGGACACAGGAAACACCATATATTTT,CASSLGDTGNTIYF
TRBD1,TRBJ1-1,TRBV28,TGTGCCAGCAGCTCAAATGGGGGGACAGAGCCGTGGAACACTGAAGCTTTCTTT,CASSSNGGTEPWNTEAFF
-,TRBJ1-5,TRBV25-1,TGTGCCAGCAGGCAGGGGAGCAATCAGCCCCAGCATTTT,CASRQGSNQPQHF
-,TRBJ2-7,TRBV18,TGTGCCAGCTCACCACCGCTGGCTGGAACAGGGCCCCACGGCTACGAGCAGTACTTC,CASSPPLAGTGPHGYEQYF
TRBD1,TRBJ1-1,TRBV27,TGTGCCAGCAGTACCACCTGGGACAGGCCTGAAGCTTTCTTT,CASSTTWDRPEAFF
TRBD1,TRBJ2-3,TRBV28,TGTGCCAGCAGCCAGGACAGGGGAAGCACAGATACGCAGTATTTT,CASSQDRGSTDTQYF
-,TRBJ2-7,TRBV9,TGTGCCAGCAGCGTAGGCGGCCTAGCGAGCTACGAGCAGTACTTC,CASSVGGLASYEQYF
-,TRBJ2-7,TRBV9,TGTGCCAGCAGCGACGACCGGGGTTACGAGCAGTACTTC,CASSDDRGYEQYF
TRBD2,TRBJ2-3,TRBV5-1,TGCGCCAGCAGGCAGCGGGGGACCTGGGATACGCAGTATTTT,CASRQRGTWDTQYF
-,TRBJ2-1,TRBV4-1,TGCGCCAGCAGCCAAGAGCGCGGTGAGCAGTTCTTC,CASSQERGEQFF
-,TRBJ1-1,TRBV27,TGTGCCAGCAGTTCCCCAGGGTTCGGACGCAACAAGGGGACTGAAGCTTTCTTT,CASSSPGFGRNKGTEAFF
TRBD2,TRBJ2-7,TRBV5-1,TGCGCCAGCAGCTTGGACCGACTAGCGGGGATCTCCTACGAGCAGTACTTC,CASSLDRLAGISYEQYF
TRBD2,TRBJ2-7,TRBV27,TGTGCCAGCAGTTTAAGGTGGGCGGGACTAGCGGGTCGTTTATACGAGCAGTACTTC,CASSLRWAGLAGRLYEQYF
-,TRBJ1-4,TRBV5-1,TGCGCCAGCAGCCGGGAGGCGGGTGGTAGTGAAAAACTGTTTTTT,CASSREAGGSEKLFF
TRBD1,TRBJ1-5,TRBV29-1,TGCAGCGTTTCTACCGGGACAGGGACGAAGATTGGCAATCAGCCCCAGCATTTT,CSVSTGTGTKIGNQPQHF
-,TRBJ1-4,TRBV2,TGTGCCAGCAGTGCGGGTTTGGATTATAATGAAAAACTGTTTTTT,CASSAGLDYNEKLFF
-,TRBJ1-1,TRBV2,TGTGCCAGCAGTGCTCAGGGGATGAACACTGAAGCTTTCTTT,CASSAQGMNTEAFF
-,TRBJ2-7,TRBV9,TGTGCCAGCAGCGTCTCTAAGGCTAGCATTCCCTACGAGCAGTACTTC,CASSVSKASIPYEQYF
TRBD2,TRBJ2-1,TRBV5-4,TGTGCCAGCAGCCCCCGGCTAGCGGGAGCCTACAATGAGCAGTTCTTC,CASSPRLAGAYNEQFF
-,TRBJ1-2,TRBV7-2,TGTGCCAGCAGCTTAGGGGGCGGACGCGGCTACACCTTC,CASSLGGGRGYTF
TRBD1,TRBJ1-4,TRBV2,TGTGCCAGCAGGGGGACAGGGAATGAAAAACTGTTTTTT,CASRGTGNEKLFF
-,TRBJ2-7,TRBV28,TGTGCCAGCAGTTTATTAGGAGGGCTGCGGATTTCCTACGAGCAGTACTTC,CASSLLGGLRISYEQYF